The clone carrying this T cell receptor (beta chain) appeared a single time. The antigen is unknown. The donors were members of the 120-subject validation cohort (separate from the roughly 670-subject first cohort). Generated by immunoSEQ multiplex PCR, the TCRdb table keeps only in-frame clones and is missing some. The top ten clones hold approximately 4% of a sample with about 79,000 clones, 93% of them seen once. The CDR3 has 15 amino acids. CDR1 and CDR2 (germline): SGHRS, YFSETQ. V dropped 5 bases and J dropped 5; count of bases not matched to a gene: 13. This entry belongs to a study of cytomegalovirus exposure and HLA in healthy donors. The study, taken as a whole, reports: TCR clusters originating in the first cohort tended to co-occur in the roughly 120 validation repertoires, according to a later analysis. Many donors carried some public TCRs, although rarity characterized most TCR sequences. There were under 200 TCR beta chains listed as cytomegalovirus-associated.

The TCR was taken from a woman in her twenties or thirties in good health and CMV-seronegative. This rearrangement joins TRBV5-1 to TRBJ2-7; 7 bases match TRBD1. The sequencing sample was made of PBMCs. The CDR3 loop reads CASRENTGAQDEQYF. The CDR3 nucleotides read TGCGCCAGCAGGGAAAACACAGGGGCTCAGGACGAGCAGTACTTC.